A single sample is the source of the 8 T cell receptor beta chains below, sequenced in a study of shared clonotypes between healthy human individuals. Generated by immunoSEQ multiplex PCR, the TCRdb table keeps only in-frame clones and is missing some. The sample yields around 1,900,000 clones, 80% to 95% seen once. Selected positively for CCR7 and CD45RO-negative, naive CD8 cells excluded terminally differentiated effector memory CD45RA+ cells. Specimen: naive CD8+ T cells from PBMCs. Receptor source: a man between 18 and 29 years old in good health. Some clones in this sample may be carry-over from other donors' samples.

The CDR3: CASSLQRPGYEQYF. The CDR3 DNA reads as TGTGCCAGCAGCCTCCAAAGGCCCGGCTACGAGCAGTACTTC. This chain joins TRBV4-2 and TRBJ2-7; D gene ambiguous. Trimming cost V 4 bases and J 3 bases, with 13 bases left between them. The CDR3 spans 14 residues. The germline gives CDR1 LGHNA, CDR2 YNFKEQ.

The CDR3: CASRATNGGPGEQQFF. The CDR3 DNA follows: TGTGCCAGCAGAGCCACGAACGGAGGACCGGGGGAGCAGCAGTTCTTC. The chain joins TRBV7-9 to TRBJ2-1, with a weak D call TRBD2 (6 bases). CDR1 and CDR2 (germline): SEHNR, FQNEAQ (reference sequence). Trimming removed 6 bases from V and 11 bases from J, with 26 bases in between. The CDR3 loop spans 16 amino acids.

The DNA for the CDR3 is TGTGCCATCAGTGATGAGATTCAGGGGGACGCCAAAAACATTCAGTACTTC. It yields the protein CAISDEIQGDAKNIQYF. V gene TRBV10-3 combines with J gene TRBJ2-4; 7 positions agree with TRBD1. J gave up 1 base and V 3 bases, and 9 bases lay outside the gene matches. Germline CDR1 reads ENHRY; CDR2 reads SYGVKD. The CDR3 sequence is 17 residues long.

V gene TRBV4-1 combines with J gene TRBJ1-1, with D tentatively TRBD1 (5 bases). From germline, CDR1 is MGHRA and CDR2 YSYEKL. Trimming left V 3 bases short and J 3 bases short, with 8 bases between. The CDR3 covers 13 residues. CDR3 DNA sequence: TGCGCCAGCAGCCATCGGGGGGACACTGAAGCTTTCTTT. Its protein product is CASSHRGDTEAFF.

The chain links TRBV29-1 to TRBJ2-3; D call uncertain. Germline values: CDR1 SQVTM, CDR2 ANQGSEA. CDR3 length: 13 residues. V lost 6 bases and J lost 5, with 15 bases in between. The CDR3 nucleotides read TGCAGCGTCCCGCCCGACTGGGGAGATACGCAGTATTTT. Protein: CSVPPDWGDTQYF.

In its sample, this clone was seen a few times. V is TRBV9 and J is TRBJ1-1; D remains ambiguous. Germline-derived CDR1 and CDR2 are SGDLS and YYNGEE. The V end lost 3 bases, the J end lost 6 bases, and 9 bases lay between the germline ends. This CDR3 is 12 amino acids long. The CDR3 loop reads CASSEPGAEAFF. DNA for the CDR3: TGTGCCAGCAGCGAGCCAGGAGCTGAAGCTTTCTTT.

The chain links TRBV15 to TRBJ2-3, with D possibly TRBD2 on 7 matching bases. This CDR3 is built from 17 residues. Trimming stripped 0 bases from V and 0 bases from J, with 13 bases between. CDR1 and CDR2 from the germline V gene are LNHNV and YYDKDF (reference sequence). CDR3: CATSRDWGGASTDTQYF. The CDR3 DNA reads TGTGCCACCAGCAGAGATTGGGGGGGCGCGAGCACAGATACGCAGTATTTT. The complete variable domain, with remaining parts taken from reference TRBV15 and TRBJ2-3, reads DAMVIQNPRYQVTQFGKPVTLSCSQTLNHNVMYWYQQKSSQAPKLLFHYYDKDFNNEADTPDNFQSRRPNTSFCFLDIRSPGLGDTAMYLCATSRDWGGASTDTQYFGPGTRLTVL.

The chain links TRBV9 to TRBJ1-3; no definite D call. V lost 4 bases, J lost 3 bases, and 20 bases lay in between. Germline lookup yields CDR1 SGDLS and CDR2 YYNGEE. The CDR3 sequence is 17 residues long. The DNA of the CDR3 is TGTGCCAGCAGCTTACGTCGACTTTCCGGGGATGGAAACACCATATATTTT. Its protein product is CASSLRRLSGDGNTIYF. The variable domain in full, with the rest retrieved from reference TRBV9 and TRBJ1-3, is DSGVTQTPKHLITATGQRVTLRCSPRSGDLSVYWYQQSLDQGLQFLIQYYNGEERAKGNILERFSAQQFPDLHSELNLSSLELGDSALYFCASSLRRLSGDGNTIYFGEGSWLTVV.